This is a list of T cell receptor beta chains from one sample in a study of blood T cell repertoires in COVID-19. The data were produced by immunoSEQ multiplex PCR, yet TCRdb's version contains in-frame clones alone and is incomplete. The repertoire holds 280,000 or so clones, with 70% to 90% as singletons. The sequenced sample was PBMCs or T cells enriched from blood (not recorded which). The receptor set was obtained from a man in his thirties or forties who had recovered from COVID-19. Both conserved end residues are part of each CDR3. D genes are given only for firm matches. Expanded clones are given a class, and other clones once, few, many or no size at all.

V gene,clone size,D gene,J gene,CDR3 protein,CDR3 DNA
TRBV2,-,-,TRBJ2-5,CASSWGPQETQYF,TGTGCCAGCAGTTGGGGGCCCCAAGAGACCCAGTACTTC
TRBV6-5,-,TRBD1,TRBJ1-4,CASSYGWAGGEKLFF,TGTGCCAGCAGTTACGGATGGGCAGGGGGCGAAAAACTGTTTTTT
TRBV9,-,TRBD1,TRBJ2-7,CASSVTGGNYEQYF,TGTGCCAGCAGCGTTACAGGGGGCAACTACGAGCAGTACTTC
TRBV20-1,-,TRBD1,TRBJ1-5,CSASSQGARQPQHF,TGCAGTGCTAGTAGTCAGGGGGCTAGGCAGCCCCAGCATTTT
TRBV9,-,-,TRBJ2-6,CASSAAPGQSGANVLTF,TGTGCCAGCAGCGCCGCCCCGGGACAATCTGGGGCCAACGTCCTGACTTTC
TRBV7-9,-,-,TRBJ2-3,CASSSPKGSGTDTQYF,TGTGCCAGCAGCTCCCCTAAGGGGTCCGGCACAGATACGCAGTATTTT
TRBV9,-,-,TRBJ1-3,CASSVDPAFIYF,TGTGCCAGCAGCGTAGATCCCGCGTTCATATATTTT
TRBV3-1/TRBV3-2,-,-,TRBJ1-2,CASSQGDGQGYGYTF,TGTGCCAGCAGCCAAGGGGATGGGCAGGGTTATGGCTACACCTTC
TRBV10-2,few,-,TRBJ1-2,CASSESGVYHYGYTF,TGCGCCAGCAGTGAATCAGGGGTATATCACTATGGCTACACCTTC
TRBV3-1/TRBV3-2,-,TRBD2,TRBJ2-5,CASSDGGTSDMETQYF,TGTGCCAGCAGTGATGGTGGGACTAGTGATATGGAGACCCAGTACTTC
TRBV7-3,-,-,TRBJ1-2,CASSSDRGLEGYTF,TGTGCCAGCAGCTCGGACCGCGGGCTAGAAGGCTACACCTTC
TRBV5-5,-,-,TRBJ1-5,CASSLRQLNQPQHF,TGTGCCAGCAGCTTGCGACAGCTCAATCAGCCCCAGCATTTT
TRBV30,-,TRBD1,TRBJ1-4,CACSSRDRGYANEKLFF,TGTGCCTGCTCATCCCGGGACAGGGGTTATGCTAATGAAAAACTGTTTTTT
TRBV19,-,-,TRBJ2-2,CASSRTATRTGELFF,TGTGCCAGTAGTAGGACAGCCACGAGGACCGGGGAGCTGTTTTTT
TRBV6-5,few,TRBD1,TRBJ2-7,CASSGQGHYEQYF,TGTGCCAGCTCTGGACAGGGACACTACGAGCAGTACTTC
TRBV5-5,-,-,TRBJ2-2,CASSLTLLGHTGELFF,TGTGCCAGCAGCCTAACGTTATTGGGGCACACCGGGGAGCTGTTTTTT
TRBV5-1,once,-,TRBJ2-1,CASSFPNNEQFF,TGCGCCAGCAGCTTCCCCAACAATGAGCAGTTCTTC
TRBV6-4,few,TRBD1,TRBJ2-1,CASSHTSGTGENEQFF,TGTGCCAGCAGTCATACTTCCGGGACAGGGGAGAATGAGCAGTTCTTC
TRBV5-5,few,-,TRBJ1-2,CASSLGTVDLTGYTF,TGTGCCAGCAGCTTAGGTACAGTGGATTTGACTGGCTACACCTTC
TRBV11-2,once,-,TRBJ1-1,CASSLRGLRYTEAFF,TGTGCCAGCAGCCTTAGGGGACTACGATACACTGAAGCTTTCTTT
TRBV29-1,-,-,TRBJ1-2,CSVEDPPGNYGYTF,TGCAGCGTTGAAGATCCTCCGGGAAACTATGGCTACACCTTC
TRBV2,-,-,TRBJ2-2,CASSEFLASGELFF,TGTGCCAGCAGTGAATTTTTAGCTTCCGGGGAGCTGTTTTTT
TRBV6-2/TRBV6-3,-,-,TRBJ2-2,CASSYQFGLLAGELFF,TGTGCCAGCAGTTACCAATTCGGACTCTTAGCCGGGGAGCTGTTTTTT
TRBV6-2/TRBV6-3,-,TRBD1,TRBJ2-7,CASSYGGDRGEQYF,TGTGCCAGCAGTTACGGGGGGGACAGGGGCGAGCAGTACTTC
TRBV18,-,-,TRBJ2-3,CASSPMGQVVDTQYF,TGTGCCAGCTCACCAATGGGTCAGGTCGTAGATACGCAGTATTTT
TRBV4-2,few,-,TRBJ2-1,CASSQDSGLLVEQFF,TGTGCCAGCAGCCAAGACTCCGGTCTGTTGGTTGAGCAGTTCTTC
TRBV12-3/TRBV12-4,-,TRBD2,TRBJ2-1,CASSPVGSGGLFF,TGTGCCAGCAGCCCCGTGGGTAGCGGGGGGTTGTTCTTC
TRBV5-4,few,-,TRBJ2-1,CASSLDPDSSRDEQFF,TGTGCCAGCAGCTTGGATCCCGACAGCTCTAGGGATGAGCAGTTCTTC
TRBV5-1,few,-,TRBJ2-2,CASSFSGENTGELFF,TGCGCCAGCAGCTTTTCGGGGGAGAACACCGGGGAGCTGTTTTTT
TRBV29-1,-,TRBD1,TRBJ2-1,CSVEPLGQGVYNEQFF,TGCAGCGTTGAACCGCTGGGCCAGGGGGTCTACAATGAGCAGTTCTTC
TRBV9,-,TRBD1,TRBJ1-4,CASSTLTGRPNEKLFF,TGTGCCAGCAGCACCCTGACAGGGAGACCTAATGAAAAACTGTTTTTT
TRBV24-1,-,TRBD1,TRBJ1-5,CATSDGGQGALQPQHF,TGTGCCACCAGTGATGGGGGACAGGGGGCTCTTCAGCCCCAGCATTTT
TRBV6-2/TRBV6-3,few,-,TRBJ2-2,CASSYSAAITGELFF,TGTGCCAGCAGTTACTCGGCTGCAATAACCGGGGAGCTGTTTTTT
TRBV19,-,TRBD1,TRBJ2-7,CASRLSPGQGSYEQYF,TGTGCCAGTAGACTTTCACCGGGACAGGGTTCCTACGAGCAGTACTTC